The rows below give T cell receptor beta chains drawn from one sample of a study of human T cells and chemical hapten exposure. TCRdb re-called the RACE reads through MiXCR, storing one row per CDR3 protein. The repertoire holds roughly 90,000 distinct CDR3 sequences, with 9.6% as singletons. Sequencing was performed on whole blood, taken in connection with sensitization to the hapten diphenylcyclopropenone (DPC). These receptors were collected from a woman aged 40 to 49 with alopecia areata. Some clones in this sample may be carry-over from other donors' samples. Both conserved end residues are part of each CDR3. Fields, in order: D gene, J gene, V gene, CDR3 length, clone size, CDR3 protein, CDR3 DNA. A D gene is named only where the DNA matches it firmly. Part of the rows lack a size; the others show once, few, many or a class for expanded clones.

. | TRBJ1-2 | TRBV20-1 | 16 | . | CSARDQSPSWGGGYTF | TGCAGTGCTAGAGATCAATCGCCCTCTTGGGGAGGAGGCTACACCTTC
TRBD2 | TRBJ2-5 | TRBV5-1 | 16 | . | CASSQVAGGFGETQYF | TGCGCCAGCAGCCAAGTAGCGGGGGGATTCGGAGAGACCCAGTACTTC
. | TRBJ2-5 | TRBV7-2 | 14 | . | CASSLNGKGETQYF | TGTGCCAGCAGCTTAAACGGGAAGGGCGAGACCCAGTACTTC
. | TRBJ1-1 | TRBV6-6 | 16 | few | CASSPPGPASTLKAFF | TGTGCCAGCAGCCCTCCGGGACCCGCCTCAACCTTGAAAGCTTTCTTT
. | TRBJ1-3 | TRBV19 | 17 | . | CASSIWAPRSSGNTIYF | TGTGCCAGTAGTATTTGGGCACCGAGGAGCTCTGGAAACACCATATATTTT
TRBD2 | TRBJ2-3 | TRBV20-1 | 14 | many | CSAPTGGSTDTQYF | TGCAGTGCCCCCACGGGGGGTAGCACAGATACGCAGTATTTT
TRBD2 | TRBJ2-7 | TRBV6-5 | 15 | . | CASSETSGETYEQYF | TGTGCCAGCAGTGAGACTAGCGGGGAGACCTACGAGCAGTACTTC
TRBD2 | TRBJ2-1 | TRBV2 | 14 | many | CASRPAGGYNEQFF | TGTGCCAGCAGGCCAGCGGGGGGTTACAATGAGCAGTTCTTC
. | TRBJ1-1 | TRBV20-1 | 12 | few | CSARDNPTEAFF | TGCAGTGCTAGAGATAACCCGACCGAAGCTTTCTTT
. | TRBJ1-5 | TRBV6-5 | 15 | many | CASKPTGTSNQPQHF | TGTGCCAGCAAACCCACAGGGACCAGCAATCAGCCCCAGCATTTT
. | TRBJ2-3 | TRBV20-1 | 13 | . | CSALDSFTDTQYF | TGCAGTGCCTTGGACAGCTTCACAGATACGCAGTATTTT
. | TRBJ1-6 | TRBV27 | 13 | many | CASGSSYNSPLHF | TGTGCCAGCGGTAGCTCCTATAATTCACCCCTCCACTTT
. | TRBJ2-1 | TRBV19 | 17 | many | CASSGGRGQSLYNEQFF | TGTGCCAGTAGCGGGGGGAGGGGACAGTCCCTTTACAATGAGCAGTTCTTC
. | TRBJ2-6 | TRBV12-3/TRBV12-4 | 14 | . | CASSKGAGANVLTF | TGTGCCAGCAGTAAGGGTGCTGGGGCCAACGTCCTGACTTTC
TRBD2 | TRBJ2-3 | TRBV19 | 16 | many | CASSADLSGGADTQYF | TGTGCCAGTAGTGCCGACCTTAGCGGGGGGGCGGATACGCAGTATTTT
TRBD2 | TRBJ2-5 | TRBV11-2 | 16 | few | CASSFGLAGAKETQYF | TGTGCCAGCAGCTTCGGACTAGCGGGGGCAAAAGAGACCCAGTACTTC
. | TRBJ2-1 | TRBV12-3/TRBV12-4 | 17 | few | CASSLASPNTYYNEQFF | TGTGCCAGCAGTTTAGCCAGCCCTAATACTTACTACAATGAGCAGTTCTTC
TRBD2 | TRBJ2-7 | TRBV28 | 13 | many | CASSWTSWYEQYF | TGTGCCAGCAGCTGGACTAGCTGGTACGAGCAGTACTTC
. | TRBJ1-1 | TRBV5-1 | 13 | . | CASGTQGWGKAFF | TGCGCCAGCGGTACCCAGGGATGGGGAAAAGCTTTCTTT
. | TRBJ2-5 | TRBV7-6 | 16 | many | CASSPRYNREQETQYF | TGTGCCAGCAGCCCTCGTTATAACAGGGAACAAGAGACCCAGTACTTC
TRBD2 | TRBJ2-1 | TRBV4-3 | 16 | many | CASRYQRGGVYNEQFF | TGCGCCAGCAGGTACCAGCGGGGGGGCGTCTACAATGAGCAGTTCTTC
. | TRBJ1-6 | TRBV2 | 14 | many | CASSWDTYNSPLHF | TGTGCCAGCTCCTGGGACACTTATAATTCACCCCTCCACTTT
. | TRBJ1-1 | TRBV20-1 | 13 | many | CSPRGGTNTEAFF | TGCAGTCCCCGGGGGGGGACAAACACTGAAGCTTTCTTT
. | TRBJ1-1 | TRBV7-2 | 12 | few | CASSLRSTEAFF | TGTGCCAGCAGCTTACGTTCCACTGAAGCTTTCTTT
. | TRBJ2-4 | TRBV19 | 16 | . | CASSGAPGKAKNIQYF | TGTGCCAGTAGTGGGGCTCCGGGGAAAGCCAAAAACATTCAGTACTTC
. | TRBJ1-5 | TRBV30 | 13 | . | CAWSVSGDQPQHF | TGTGCCTGGAGCGTAAGTGGAGATCAGCCCCAGCATTTT
. | TRBJ1-5 | TRBV9 | 13 | few | CASSVVGDQPQHF | TGTGCCAGCAGCGTAGTCGGTGATCAGCCCCAGCATTTT
TRBD1 | TRBJ1-2 | TRBV10-3 | 15 | . | CAISEWTGTVYGYTF | TGTGCCATCAGTGAGTGGACAGGGACGGTCTATGGCTACACCTTC
. | TRBJ2-6 | TRBV7-2 | 17 | many | CASSFSRQSAGANVLTF | TGTGCCAGCAGCTTTTCGCGACAGTCCGCTGGGGCCAACGTCCTGACTTTC
TRBD1 | TRBJ2-3 | TRBV4-3 | 17 | many | CASSQDWDRASTDTQYF | TGCGCCAGCAGCCAAGATTGGGACAGGGCTAGCACAGATACGCAGTATTTT
. | TRBJ1-1 | TRBV12-2 | 15 | . | CASRLAGRTNTEAFF | TGTGCAAGTCGCTTAGCGGGCAGGACGAACACTGAAGCTTTCTTT
. | TRBJ2-5 | TRBV29-1 | 18 | . | CSVDHLGGIRVSARTQYF | TGCAGCGTTGATCATTTGGGGGGCATTAGGGTATCCGCGAGGACCCAGTACTTC
. | TRBJ1-2 | TRBV5-4 | 13 | many | CASSFGVGYGYTF | TGTGCCAGCAGCTTTGGGGTCGGCTATGGCTACACCTTC
. | TRBJ1-4 | TRBV5-5 | 17 | . | CASSPAPRAGAGEKLFF | TGTGCCAGCAGCCCCGCCCCGCGCGCGGGGGCAGGTGAAAAACTGTTTTTT
TRBD1 | TRBJ1-1 | TRBV4-2 | 14 | . | CASSQVGQGLITFF | TGTGCCAGCAGCCAAGTGGGACAGGGACTTATAACTTTCTTT
. | TRBJ1-6 | TRBV20-1 | 13 | many | CSAGAFDNSPLHF | TGCAGTGCGGGGGCCTTCGATAATTCACCCCTCCACTTT
. | TRBJ2-1 | TRBV6-2/TRBV6-3 | 12 | many | CASSPELGPQFF | TGTGCCAGCAGCCCCGAGCTGGGACCTCAGTTCTTC
. | TRBJ2-1 | TRBV6-5 | 13 | few | CASRYTAGNEQFF | TGTGCCAGCAGGTATACCGCGGGAAATGAGCAGTTCTTC
TRBD1 | TRBJ1-5 | TRBV20-1 | 15 | . | CSATGQGGGRQPQHF | TGCAGTGCCACGGGACAGGGGGGTGGCCGCCAGCCCCAGCATTTT
. | TRBJ1-1 | TRBV29-1 | 13 | few | CSVTVQRNTEAFF | TGCAGCGTTACCGTCCAGAGGAACACTGAAGCTTTCTTT
. | TRBJ2-6 | TRBV9 | 13 | . | CASSVTGANVLTF | TGTGCCAGCAGCGTGACTGGGGCCAACGTCCTGACTTTC
. | TRBJ1-2 | TRBV5-4 | 15 | many | CATVPGGTDNYGYTF | TGTGCCACCGTTCCGGGGGGGACGGATAACTATGGCTACACCTTC
. | TRBJ2-7 | TRBV6-5 | 14 | . | CASSSLDPPYEQYF | TGTGCCAGCAGTTCCCTGGATCCTCCCTACGAGCAGTACTTC
TRBD1 | TRBJ2-7 | TRBV20-1 | 14 | many | CSARVPQGAGEQYF | TGCAGTGCTAGAGTTCCCCAGGGGGCCGGCGAGCAGTACTTC
. | TRBJ1-6 | TRBV12-3/TRBV12-4 | 14 | . | CASSLEALNSPLHF | TGTGCCAGCAGTTTAGAGGCGCTAAATTCACCCCTCCACTTT
. | TRBJ2-1 | TRBV6-2/TRBV6-3 | 13 | . | CASSYSSRGEQFF | TGTGCCAGCAGTTACTCGTCCAGGGGTGAGCAGTTCTTC
. | TRBJ2-7 | TRBV21-1 | 17 | many | CASSSKDPRGGRYEQYF | TGTGCCAGCAGCTCAAAAGACCCGCGGGGGGGACGCTACGAGCAGTACTTC
. | TRBJ2-2 | TRBV6-4 | 12 | few | CASSDGAGELFF | TGTGCCAGCAGTGACGGTGCCGGGGAGCTGTTTTTT
. | TRBJ2-7 | TRBV18 | 13 | . | CASSPGLNYEQYF | TGTGCCAGCTCACCGGGCCTTAATTACGAGCAGTACTTC
TRBD1 | TRBJ1-1 | TRBV18 | 14 | many | CASSPDRMNTEAFF | TGTGCCAGCTCGCCGGACAGGATGAACACTGAAGCTTTCTTT
. | TRBJ2-7 | TRBV4-3 | 16 | . | CASSQDYPGNSYEQYF | TGCGCCAGCAGCCAAGATTACCCAGGGAATTCCTACGAGCAGTACTTC
. | TRBJ1-5 | TRBV19 | 14 | few | CASSFDSYNQPQHF | TGTGCCAGTAGTTTTGATTCGTATAATCAGCCCCAGCATTTT
. | TRBJ2-3 | TRBV4-2 | 16 | many | CASSLTTVGISDTQYF | TGTGCCAGCAGCCTCACCACAGTGGGCATTTCAGATACGCAGTATTTT
. | TRBJ1-6 | TRBV28 | 12 | many | CASTGGISPLHF | TGTGCCAGCACCGGGGGGATTTCACCCCTCCACTTT
. | TRBJ2-6 | TRBV10-1 | 17 | many | CASSERVGSSGANVLTF | TGCGCCAGCAGTGAGAGGGTTGGGTCCTCTGGGGCCAACGTCCTGACTTTC
TRBD1 | TRBJ1-5 | TRBV6-2/TRBV6-3 | 12 | . | CASSRGNQPQHF | TGTGCCAGCTCCAGGGGGAATCAGCCCCAGCATTTT
TRBD1 | TRBJ1-2 | TRBV12-3/TRBV12-4 | 15 | . | CASSLFQGASYGYTF | TGTGCCAGCAGTTTATTCCAGGGGGCCAGCTATGGCTACACCTTC
. | TRBJ2-2 | TRBV7-6 | 16 | . | CASSSRDPGVTGELFF | TGTGCCAGCAGCTCGAGAGACCCCGGGGTCACCGGGGAGCTGTTTTTT